This T cell receptor (beta chain) was sequenced for a study of blood T cell repertoires in COVID-19. The overall study: The study drew acute and convalescent COVID-19 samples from the United States, Italy and Spain. PBMCs, B-cell-depleted T cells, or T cells provided the cDNA or gDNA that made up the material.

Authors' data handling: How many nucleated cells were present was estimated from reference gene primer amplification. This table comes from immunoSEQ multiplex PCR, and its TCRdb copy is limited to in-frame clones, with some not included. V and J calls and clone size follow that table, whereas D and trimming were derived from the DNA. In the table there are fewer than 250,000 clones, around four fifths of which are singletons. The V gene's germline CDR1 is LNHDA and CDR2 SQIVND (reference sequence). The CDR3 runs 14 residues. Trimming removed 9 bases from V and 0 bases from J, with 14 bases in between.

This TCR derives from a man in his fifties with acute or convalescent COVID-19. The chain couples TRBV19 to TRBJ1-2, with D tentatively TRBD1 (6 bases). Sequencing input: peripheral blood. The CDR3 coding sequence is TGTGCCAGCGCTACAGGGAGTTCTAACTATGGCTACACCTTC. Residues: CASATGSSNYGYTF.